The 14 T cell receptor beta chains below were found in one sample sequenced in a study of blood T cells in healthy people across ages. Combining a sample-barcoded 5' primer with a J-beta primer mix, a second PCR ran for about 6 to 12 cycles. TCRdb reprocessed the 5' RACE reads with MiXCR, giving one entry per CDR3 protein. Among approximately 670,000 distinct CDR3 sequences listed, about 43% were seen once. Input material: blood. All receptors come from a man older than 75 in good health.

The CDR3 sequence: CASSQIGTEQFF. In nucleotides, the CDR3 is TGCGCCAGCAGCCAGATAGGGACGGAGCAGTTCTTC. This chain joins TRBV4-3 and TRBJ2-1; D possibly matches TRBD1 or TRBD2 (5 bases each). This CDR3 comprises 12 residues. V dropped 3 bases and J dropped 10 bases, with 10 bases sitting between them. The germline CDR1 and CDR2 sequences are LGHNA and YSLEER.

The genes are TRBV21-1 and TRBJ2-1. TRBV21-1 corresponds to a pseudogene. This CDR3 is 14 amino acids long. CDR3 in amino acids: CASSGEGSYNEQFF. The CDR3 DNA sequence: TGTGCCAGCAGCGGGGAGGGCTCCTACAATGAGCAGTTCTTC.

This chain connects TRBV10-3 to TRBJ1-1; D not resolved. This CDR3 has 14 residues. Germline V CDR1 and CDR2: ENHRY, SYGVKD. The V end was cut by 6 bases, the J end by 1 base, with 12 bases between. Here the CDR3 DNA reads TGTGCCATCAGCACCCCTGGGGAGAACACTGAAGCTTTCTTT. Translating gives CAISTPGENTEAFF.

This chain joins TRBV12-3 or TRBV12-4 and TRBJ2-1; possible D gene TRBD2, 6 bases. The CDR3 extends over 13 amino acids. Between the trimmed V and J ends, which lost 4 bases and 9 bases, there was a span of 13 bases. The DNA for the CDR3 is TGTGCCAGCAGTTGGCCACTAGCCCGTGAGCAGTTCTTC. Its protein product is CASSWPLAREQFF.

This clonotype was seen ten or more times. This chain joins TRBV3-1 and TRBJ2-5; weak D call: TRBD2 (6 bases). V was clipped by 0 bases and J by 6 bases, with 11 bases between them. This CDR3 has 14 amino acids. Germline CDR1 reads LGHDT; CDR2 reads YNNKEL (reference sequence). Here the CDR3 reads CASSQDAGRQTQYF. For the CDR3, the DNA is TGTGCCAGCAGCCAAGACGCGGGGAGACAGACCCAGTACTTC.

This clonotype was seen more than once but under ten times. The rearrangement joins TRBV4-3 to TRBJ2-1; 7 nucleotides agree with TRBD2. Per the germline V gene, CDR1 is LGHNA and CDR2 is YSLEER. The CDR3 has 13 amino acids. The V and J ends lost 0 bases and 11 bases, in that order; junction bases with no gene match: 4. The CDR3 region is CASSQDRGTKQFF. The CDR3 DNA follows: TGCGCCAGCAGCCAAGATCGGGGGACTAAGCAGTTCTTC.

As regards this clonotype: The junction departs from the called germline gene at one end, perhaps through a read error. The chain is built from TRBV3-1 and TRBJ2-3; D remains unclear. CDR3 size: 11 residues. The germline CDR1 and CDR2 sequences are LGHDT and YNNKEL (reference sequence). The CDR3 DNA sequence: TGTGTCAGCAGCCATTCCAAAGCGCAGTATTTT. It translates to CVSSHSKAQYF.

This clonotype was found many times. This chain joins TRBV29-1 and TRBJ2-1, with D uncertain. Germline lookup yields CDR1 SQVTM and CDR2 ANQGSEA. V was pared by 8 bases and J by 8 bases, with 10 bases between. This CDR3 contains 10 residues. In DNA form, the CDR3 reads TGCAGCTCAGTGGGTTATGAGCAGTTCTTC. Translating gives CSSVGYEQFF.

The chain recombines TRBV5-1 with TRBJ2-4, with 9 bases that match TRBD1. The J call may be mistaken, given a closer DNA end match to TRBJ2-7. The germline V gene has CDR1 SGHRS and CDR2 YFSETQ. The CDR3 is 17 amino acids. The CDR3 here is CASSLFSGAGTGSEQYF. The CDR3 DNA reads TGCGCCAGCAGCTTGTTTTCAGGAGCCGGGACAGGGTCCGAGCAGTACTTC.

The chain combines TRBV10-2 with TRBJ2-6; 8 bases fit TRBD1. CDR1 WSHSY and CDR2 SAAADI come from the germline V gene. The CDR3 length is 17 residues. The V segment lost 4 bases and the J segment 3 bases; nucleotides outside the gene matches: 8. The CDR3 region is CASSATRGLGGANVLTF. The CDR3 nucleotides are TGCGCCAGCAGTGCGACCAGGGGGCTGGGTGGGGCCAACGTCCTGACTTTC.

In this sample, this clonotype turned up a few times. V is TRBV20-1 and J is TRBJ2-3; TRBD1 matches at 9 bases. Losses at the gene ends were 5 bases for V and 2 bases for J; bases not matched to a gene: 5. The CDR3 runs 14 residues. Germline lookup yields CDR1 DFQATT and CDR2 SNEGSKA (reference sequence). The CDR3 DNA is TGCAGTGCTGGGGGACAGGGATACACAGATACGCAGTATTTT. Translation: CSAGGQGYTDTQYF.

The CDR3 loop reads CSAERVKSYNEQFF. In DNA, the CDR3 is TGCAGTGCTGAGCGGGTGAAATCCTACAATGAGCAGTTCTTC. The chain links TRBV20-1 to TRBJ2-1; perhaps TRBD2 as D (6 bases). The CDR3 contains 14 residues. Germline assignment: CDR1 DFQATT and CDR2 SNEGSKA (reference sequence). V was trimmed by 5 bases and J by 1 base, leaving 12 bases between them.

The rearrangement links TRBV24-1 to TRBJ2-1; TRBD1 or TRBD2 may be the D gene (5 bases each). V gave up 0 bases and J gave up 5 bases, with 10 bases separating them. CDR3 size: 15 residues. Per the germline V gene, CDR1 is KGHDR and CDR2 is SFDVKD. CDR3 residues: CATSDLGDVNNEQFF. The DNA for the CDR3 is TGTGCCACCAGTGATTTGGGGGACGTGAACAATGAGCAGTTCTTC.

This rearrangement joins TRBV7-2 to TRBJ2-5, with a tentative D call TRBD2 (6 bases). Germline values: CDR1 SGHTA, CDR2 FQGNSA. This CDR3 is 15 amino acids long. V gave up 5 bases and J gave up 5 bases, with 18 bases separating them. DNA for the CDR3: TGTGCCAGCAGCGCCACAGGTGCCGGAGGGGAGACCCAGTACTTC. Its protein product is CASSATGAGGETQYF. Full variable domain (outside the CDR3, taken from reference TRBV7-2 and TRBJ2-5): GAGVSQSPSNKVTEKGKDVELRCDPISGHTALYWYRQSLGQGLEFLIYFQGNSAPDKSGLPSDRFSAERTGGSVSTLTIQRTQQEDSAVYLCASSATGAGGETQYFGPGTRLLVL.